This TCR beta chain derives from a study of cytomegalovirus exposure and HLA in healthy donors. Study-level results: A subsequent analysis found that TCR clusters from the first cohort also tended to co-occur in the approximately 120 validation repertoires, with about 95% of cluster scores above 0. The study labeled 170 or so TCR beta chains cytomegalovirus-associated. Both high specificity and high sensitivity reportedly marked the classifier's diagnosis of cytomegalovirus status.

Some clones are missing from TCRdb's copy, which holds only in-frame ones; the method was immunoSEQ multiplex PCR. The sample has more than 100,000 clones; roughly 90% are singletons. This clone has a single count. The antigen remains undetermined. The receptor was derived from a woman aged 18-30 years in good health and CMV-seropositive. Material: PBMCs.

The CDR3 reads CASSLDLGGQPQHF. The CDR3 DNA is TGTGCCAGCAGCTTAGATTTGGGAGGCCAGCCCCAGCATTTT. J is TRBJ1-5 and V is TRBV7-8; D is unclear. The V end lost 1 base, the J end lost 7 bases, and 11 bases lay between the germline ends. This CDR3 is 14 amino acids long. From germline, CDR1 is SGHVS and CDR2 FQNEAQ.